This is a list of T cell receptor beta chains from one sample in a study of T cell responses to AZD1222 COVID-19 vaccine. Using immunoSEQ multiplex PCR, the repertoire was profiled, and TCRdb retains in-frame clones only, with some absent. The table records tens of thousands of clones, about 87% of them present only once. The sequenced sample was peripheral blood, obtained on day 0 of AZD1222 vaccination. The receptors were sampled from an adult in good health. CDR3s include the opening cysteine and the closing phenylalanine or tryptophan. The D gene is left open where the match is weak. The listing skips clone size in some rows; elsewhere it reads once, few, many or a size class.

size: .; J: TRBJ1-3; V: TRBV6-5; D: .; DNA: TGTGCCAGCAGTTACTCAGGGTGGTCTGGAAACACCATATATTTT; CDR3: CASSYSGWSGNTIYF
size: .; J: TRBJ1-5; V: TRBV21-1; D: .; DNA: TGTGCCAAGAAACCTCGGGGTCTTAATCAGCCCCAGCATTTT; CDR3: CAKKPRGLNQPQHF
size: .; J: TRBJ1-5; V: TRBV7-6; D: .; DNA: TGTGCCAGCAGCTTAGTCGAGGGTTTCAATCAGCCCCAGCATTTT; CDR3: CASSLVEGFNQPQHF
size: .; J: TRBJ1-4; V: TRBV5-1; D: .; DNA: TGCGCCAGCAGCCACGGACCGGGGGCAATAACTAATGAAAAACTGTTTTTT; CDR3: CASSHGPGAITNEKLFF
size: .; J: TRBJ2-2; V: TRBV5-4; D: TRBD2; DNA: TGTGCCAGCAGTCAGGGACTAGCGGGGGGCGCGAACACCGGGGAGCTGTTTTTT; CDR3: CASSQGLAGGANTGELFF
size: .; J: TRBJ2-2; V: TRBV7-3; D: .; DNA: TGTGCCAGCAGCCCCCTCCCAGGGATGACCGGGGAGCTGTTTTTT; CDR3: CASSPLPGMTGELFF
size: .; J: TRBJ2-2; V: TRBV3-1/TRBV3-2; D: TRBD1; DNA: TGTGCCAGCAGCCCCCCCTCGCAGGGGGCCAGGTACGGGACCGGGGAGCTGTTTTTT; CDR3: CASSPPSQGARYGTGELFF
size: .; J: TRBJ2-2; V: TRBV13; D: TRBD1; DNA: TGTGCCAGCAGGGGACAGGGGTGGACCGGGGAGCTGTTTTTT; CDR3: CASRGQGWTGELFF
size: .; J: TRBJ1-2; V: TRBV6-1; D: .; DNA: TGTGCCAGCAGTGAATATGGCTACACCTTC; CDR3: CASSEYGYTF
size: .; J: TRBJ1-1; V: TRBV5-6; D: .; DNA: TGTGCCAGCAGCGCACACAGGGAGTACACTGAAGCTTTCTTT; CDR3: CASSAHREYTEAFF
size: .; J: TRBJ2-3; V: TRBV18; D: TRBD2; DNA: TGTGCCAGCTCGGGCAGGGAGGGTCGCACAGATACGCAGTATTTT; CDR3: CASSGREGRTDTQYF
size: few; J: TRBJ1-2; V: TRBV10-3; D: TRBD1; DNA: TGTGCCATCAGTAGGACAGGGGCCGACGGCTACACCTTC; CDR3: CAISRTGADGYTF
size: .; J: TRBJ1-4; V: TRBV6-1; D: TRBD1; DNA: TGTGCCAGCAGTGAATACCCTTACACAGGGGTACTTGCAACTAATGAAAAACTGTTTTTT; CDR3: CASSEYPYTGVLATNEKLFF
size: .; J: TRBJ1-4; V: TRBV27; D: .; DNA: TGTGCCAGCAAAAACAACCTGGGAAAGAATGAAAAACTGTTTTTT; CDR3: CASKNNLGKNEKLFF
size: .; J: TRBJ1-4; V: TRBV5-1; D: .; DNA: TGCGCCAGCAGCGGAGGACAGTCCGTTAATGAAAAACTGTTTTTT; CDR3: CASSGGQSVNEKLFF
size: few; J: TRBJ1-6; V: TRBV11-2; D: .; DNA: TGTGCCAGCAGCTTACCCGACAGCAATTCACCCCTCCACTTT; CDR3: CASSLPDSNSPLHF
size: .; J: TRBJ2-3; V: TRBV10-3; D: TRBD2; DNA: TGTGCCATCAGACCAGCGGGGGGAACAGATACGCAGTATTTT; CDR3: CAIRPAGGTDTQYF
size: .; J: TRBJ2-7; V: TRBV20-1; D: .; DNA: TGCAGTGCGGCGGCAACCTACGAGCAGTACTTC; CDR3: CSAAATYEQYF
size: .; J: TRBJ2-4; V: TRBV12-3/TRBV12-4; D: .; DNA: TGTGCCAGCACCGGTGATCGGATATCCCAGTACTTC; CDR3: CASTGDRISQYF
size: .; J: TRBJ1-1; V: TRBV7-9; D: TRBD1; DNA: TGTGCCAGCAGCCTATTAGGGACAGGGAACACTGAAGCTTTCTTT; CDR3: CASSLLGTGNTEAFF
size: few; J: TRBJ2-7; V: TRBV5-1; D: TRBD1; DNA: TGCGCCAGCAGCTGGGGACAGGGGGTAACCGTCGACGAGCAGTACTTC; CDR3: CASSWGQGVTVDEQYF
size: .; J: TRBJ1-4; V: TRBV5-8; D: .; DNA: TGTGCCAGCAGCCCGGGAGGGGAAAAACTGTTTTTT; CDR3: CASSPGGEKLFF
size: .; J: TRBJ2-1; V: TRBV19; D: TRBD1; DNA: TGTGCCAGTAGTAGATTTACAGGGGGCGAAGACGAGCAGTTCTTC; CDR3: CASSRFTGGEDEQFF
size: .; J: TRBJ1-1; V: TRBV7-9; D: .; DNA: TGTGCCAGCAGCCCCTCTAAGGGGACCATGAACACTGAAGCTTTCTTT; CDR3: CASSPSKGTMNTEAFF
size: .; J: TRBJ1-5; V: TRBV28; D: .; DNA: TGTGCCAGCAGTCCACCACCGGACAATAGCAATCAGCCCCAGCATTTT; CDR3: CASSPPPDNSNQPQHF
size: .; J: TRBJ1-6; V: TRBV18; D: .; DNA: TGTGCCAGCTCACCATCCGACAATTATAATTCACCCCTCCACTTT; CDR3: CASSPSDNYNSPLHF
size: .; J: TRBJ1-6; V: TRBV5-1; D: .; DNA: TGCGCCAGCAGCCGACAAGGGGATTCACCCCTCCACTTT; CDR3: CASSRQGDSPLHF
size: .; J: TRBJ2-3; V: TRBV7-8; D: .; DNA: TGTGCCAGCAGCTCAAATCGCCTAGTTGGAAGCACAGATACGCAGTATTTT; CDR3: CASSSNRLVGSTDTQYF
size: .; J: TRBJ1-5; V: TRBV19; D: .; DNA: TGTGCCAGTAGTAAGGGGCAACAGGGAGGGGCTCAGCCCCAGCATTTT; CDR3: CASSKGQQGGAQPQHF
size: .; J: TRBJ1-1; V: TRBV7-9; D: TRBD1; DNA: TGTGCCAGCAGCTGGGACAGGGCGGCTGAAGCTTTCTTT; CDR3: CASSWDRAAEAFF
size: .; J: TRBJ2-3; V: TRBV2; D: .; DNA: TGTGCCAGCAGTGACTGGGGGCTGGGCACAGATACGCAGTATTTT; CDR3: CASSDWGLGTDTQYF
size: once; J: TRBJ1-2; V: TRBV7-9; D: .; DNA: TGTGCCAGCAGCCCAGACAGTGGCGCGAGTGGCTACACCTTC; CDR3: CASSPDSGASGYTF
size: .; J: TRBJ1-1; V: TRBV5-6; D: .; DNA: TGTGCCAGCAGCTTTCGGGCGCTAAACACTGAAGCTTTCTTT; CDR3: CASSFRALNTEAFF
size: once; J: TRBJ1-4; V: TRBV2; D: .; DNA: TGTGCCAGCTCCGGGACAAGGAATGAAAAACTGTTTTTT; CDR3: CASSGTRNEKLFF
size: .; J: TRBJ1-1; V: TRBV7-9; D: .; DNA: TGTGCCAGCACCATAAGAGGGAATAGCCCTGAAGCTTTCTTT; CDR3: CASTIRGNSPEAFF
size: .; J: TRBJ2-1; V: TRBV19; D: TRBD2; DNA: TGTGCCAGTAGTATAATTAGCGGGGAAGAGCAGTTCTTC; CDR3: CASSIISGEEQFF
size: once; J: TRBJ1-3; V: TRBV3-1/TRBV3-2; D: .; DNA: TGTGCCAGCAGCTCGGGGGGAAACACCATATATTTT; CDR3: CASSSGGNTIYF
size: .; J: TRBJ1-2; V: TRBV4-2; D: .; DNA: TGTGCCAGCAGCCAAGATTTTGGGAGAGGCTACACCTTC; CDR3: CASSQDFGRGYTF
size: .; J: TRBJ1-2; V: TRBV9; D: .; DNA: TGTGCCAGCAGTCGAGGGGGGAGTCTAACTATGGCTACACCTGATAGCTATGGCTACACCTTC; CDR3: CASSRGGSLTMATPDSYGYTF
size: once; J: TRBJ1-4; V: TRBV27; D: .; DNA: TGTGCCAGCAGGCCGGGGGAGCGGCGAGAAAAACTGTTTTTT; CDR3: CASRPGERREKLFF
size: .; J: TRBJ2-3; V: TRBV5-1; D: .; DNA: TGCGCCAGCAGCTTGATAGGTGTAGGGGCAGATACGCAGTATTTT; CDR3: CASSLIGVGADTQYF
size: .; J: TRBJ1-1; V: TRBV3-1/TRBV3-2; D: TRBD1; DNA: TGTGCCAGCAGCCATCTATCGACAGGGAGGACTGAAGCTTTCTTT; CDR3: CASSHLSTGRTEAFF
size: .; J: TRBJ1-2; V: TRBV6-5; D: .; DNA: TGTGCCAGCAGTAGAACGTCAGGGGTCTATGGCTACACCTTC; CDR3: CASSRTSGVYGYTF
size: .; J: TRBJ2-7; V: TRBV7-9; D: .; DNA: TGTGCCAGCAGCTTAGCAGGGGCTCGCGAGCAGTACTTC; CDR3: CASSLAGAREQYF
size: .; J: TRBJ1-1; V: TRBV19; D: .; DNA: TGTGCCAGTAGTCTTAGTTGGACTGAAGCTTTCTTT; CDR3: CASSLSWTEAFF
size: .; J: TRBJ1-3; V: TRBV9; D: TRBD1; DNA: TGTGCCAGCAGCTCCCGACAGGGGTCCATTCTCTCTGGAAACACCATATATTTT; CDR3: CASSSRQGSILSGNTIYF
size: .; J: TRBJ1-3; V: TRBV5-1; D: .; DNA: TGCGCCAGCAGCTTGGGTGGCGGCTCTGGAAACACCATATATTTT; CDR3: CASSLGGGSGNTIYF
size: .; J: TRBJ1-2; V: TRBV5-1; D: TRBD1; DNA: TGCGCCAGCAGCTTGGAGGGGGCTTATGGCTACACCTTC; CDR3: CASSLEGAYGYTF
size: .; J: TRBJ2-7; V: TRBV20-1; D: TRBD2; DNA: TGCAGTGCCCCTATAGCGGGGTTGAAGTACTTC; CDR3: CSAPIAGLKYF
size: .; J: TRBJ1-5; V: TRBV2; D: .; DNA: TGTGCCAGCAGAGACAGACCTTTTAGCAATCAGCCCCAGCATTTT; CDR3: CASRDRPFSNQPQHF
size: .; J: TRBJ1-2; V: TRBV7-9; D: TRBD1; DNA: TGTGCCAGCAGCTTAGGACAGGGACTGAACTATGGCTACACCTTC; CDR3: CASSLGQGLNYGYTF
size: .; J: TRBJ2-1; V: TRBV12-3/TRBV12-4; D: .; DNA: TGTGCCAGCACCCGAGGGTACAATGAGCAGTTCTTC; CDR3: CASTRGYNEQFF
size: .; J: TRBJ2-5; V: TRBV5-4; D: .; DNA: TGTGCCAGCAGCTCGGGACACATCCAAGAGACCCAGTACTTC; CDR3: CASSSGHIQETQYF
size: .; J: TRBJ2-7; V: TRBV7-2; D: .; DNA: TGTGCCAGCAGCGCCGCCTACGAGCAGTACTTC; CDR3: CASSAAYEQYF
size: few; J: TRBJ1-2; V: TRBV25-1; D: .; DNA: TGTGCCAGCAGTGAATTCTTAGGGGTTCTTAACTATGGCTACACCTTC; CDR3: CASSEFLGVLNYGYTF